One sample yielded the 16 T cell receptor beta chains listed below, sequenced in a study of T cell repertoires in ileal Crohn's disease. Noted time point: neoterminal ileum biopsy at postoperative endoscopy, about 6 months after surgery. Sequenced by immunoSEQ multiplex PCR; TCRdb stores in-frame clones only, minus some. The table has over 8,500 clones, 70% to 80% seen once. Material for sequencing was ileal tissue. The receptors were sampled from an adult with Crohn's disease.

This chain uses TRBV30 with TRBJ2-3, with D tentatively TRBD2 (5 bases). V dropped 0 bases and J dropped 2 bases, with 12 bases sitting between them. This CDR3 is built from 15 residues. Per germline, CDR1 GTSNPN and CDR2 SVGIG (reference sequence). The CDR3 DNA is TGTGCCTGGAGTGTATCCAGAGGGAACACAGATACGCAGTATTTT. It translates to CAWSVSRGNTDTQYF.

This chain connects TRBV5-6 to TRBJ2-3, with TRBD1 as a possible D gene (7 bases). CDR3 length equals 16 residues. The germline V gene encodes CDR1 SGHDT and CDR2 YYEEEE. The V end was cut by 0 bases, the J end by 6 bases, with 17 bases between. Written as DNA, the CDR3 is TGTGCCAGCAGCTTGGTAGCAGGGGGGTTCCGCGATACGCAGTATTTT. As protein: CASSLVAGGFRDTQYF.

This clone was counted a few times. The V call is TRBV19, the J call TRBJ2-2; 15 nucleotides align to TRBD2. CDR3 size: 18 residues. V trimming: 4 bases; J trimming: 3 bases; junction bases outside the gene matches: 6. The germline V gene encodes CDR1 LNHDA and CDR2 SQIVND (reference sequence). The CDR3 DNA is TGTGCCAGTAGTACTGGACTAGCGGGGGGGCGGGACACCGGGGAGCTGTTTTTT. It yields the protein CASSTGLAGGRDTGELFF.

This chain connects TRBV29-1 to TRBJ2-7; 10 bases match TRBD1. CDR1 is SQVTM and CDR2 is ANQGSEA in the germline V gene. The J segment lost 3 bases and the V segment lost 6 bases, leaving 8 bases of the junction unmatched. The CDR3 runs to 14 residues. The CDR3, as DNA: TGCAGCGTGAAGACCGGGACAGGGGACTACGAGCAGTACTTC. Translated: CSVKTGTGDYEQYF.

This chain joins TRBV6-1 and TRBJ1-1; possibly TRBD1 for D (5 bases). V was cut by 8 bases and J by 5 bases, with 15 bases left in between. Germline lookup yields CDR1 MNHNS and CDR2 SASEGT. This CDR3 has 13 residues. CDR3 coding DNA: TGTGCCAGCTCGGGGGATGGCAGAACTGAAGCTTTCTTT. Amino acid sequence: CASSGDGRTEAFF.

This clone was detected only once. The CDR3: CASSLAGQGDGYTF. CDR3 DNA sequence: TGCGCCAGCAGCTTGGCCGGACAGGGAGATGGCTACACCTTC. The rearrangement uses TRBV5-1 and TRBJ1-2, with 8 bases aligning to TRBD1. Germline V gene sequence: CDR1 SGHRS, CDR2 YFSETQ. CDR3 length: 14 amino acids. J gave up 6 bases and V 0 bases, and 4 bases lay outside the gene matches. The full variable domain, completed using reference TRBV5-1 and TRBJ1-2, is KAGVTQTPRYLIKTRGQQVTLSCSPISGHRSVSWYQQTPGQGLQFLFEYFSETQRNKGNFPGRFSGRQFSNSRSEMNVSTLELGDSALYLCASSLAGQGDGYTFGSGTRLTVV.

This chain joins TRBV11-2 and TRBJ1-1, with no clear D. Trimming stripped 5 bases from V and 11 bases from J, with 21 bases between. This CDR3 region has 14 residues. CDR1 is SGHAT and CDR2 is FQNNGV in the germline V gene. CDR3 in DNA: TGTGCCAGCAGCCAAGGGAGGCGCGCCCAGTACGCTTTCTTT. This sequence encodes CASSQGRRAQYAFF.

The chain employs TRBV29-1 and TRBJ1-5, with a weak D call TRBD1 (6 bases). The V and J ends lost 4 bases and 1 base respectively, with 14 bases between them. CDR3 length: 15 residues. Germline lookup yields CDR1 SQVTM and CDR2 ANQGSEA. CDR3 sequence (DNA): TGCAGCGTTGGTACAGGGCTTAGCAGCAATCAGCCCCAGCATTTT. Translation gives CSVGTGLSSNQPQHF.

The chain is built from TRBV5-4 and TRBJ2-5; D is possibly TRBD1 (5 bases). Germline assignment: CDR1 SGHNT and CDR2 YYREEE (reference sequence). This CDR3 spans 14 amino acids. V lost 3 bases, J lost 4 bases, and 13 bases lay in between. The CDR3 sequence is CASSSWTSRETQYF. The CDR3 DNA follows: TGTGCCAGCAGCTCTTGGACAAGCCGAGAGACCCAGTACTTC.

The genes are TRBV25-1 and TRBJ1-1; D possibly corresponds to TRBD1 (6 bases). Looked up from germline, CDR1 is MGHDK and CDR2 is SYGVNS. V gave up 0 bases and J gave up 1 base, with 12 bases separating them. The length of the CDR3 is 16 residues. In nucleotides, the CDR3 is TGTGCCAGCAGTGAATACTCCGGCAGGGGGAACACTGAAGCTTTCTTT. Protein: CASSEYSGRGNTEAFF.

This sequence joins TRBV7-2 and TRBJ2-7; D is possibly TRBD1 (5 bases). This CDR3 region has 15 residues. Trimming took 5 bases from V and 0 from J, leaving 14 bases between them. In germline, CDR1 is SGHTA, CDR2 FQGNSA. CDR3 region: CASSRRVLSSYEQYF. CDR3 coding DNA: TGTGCCAGCAGCCGCAGGGTTCTCTCCTCCTACGAGCAGTACTTC.

The chain links TRBV19 to TRBJ1-4; D might be TRBD1 (5 bases). CDR3 length equals 15 residues. Germline CDR1 LNHDA, CDR2 SQIVND (reference sequence). The ends were cut back, 1 base at V and 7 bases at J, with 13 bases in the middle. The CDR3 loop is CASSIVPGLGEKLFF. In DNA, the CDR3 is TGTGCCAGTAGTATAGTCCCAGGGTTGGGTGAAAAACTGTTTTTT.

This clone was detected only a few times. The V gene is TRBV11-2, the J gene TRBJ2-1; 8 bases align to TRBD2. V was clipped by 6 bases and J by 8 bases; unmatched bases: 12. The CDR3 sequence is 15 residues long. Germline V gene lookup returns CDR1 SGHAT and CDR2 FQNNGV. The DNA for the CDR3 is TGTGCCAGCAGGTTGGGACTAGGTTCTCGCGATGAGCAGTTCTTC. Translated: CASRLGLGSRDEQFF.

V and J are TRBV6-6 and TRBJ1-2; 7 positions match TRBD1. Trimming cost V 6 bases and J 4 bases; bases outside gene matches: 2. The CDR3 loop spans 12 amino acids. Germline CDR1 reads MNHNY; CDR2 reads SVGAGI (reference sequence). This chain's CDR3 is CASSNRGYGYTF. The CDR3 region has the DNA TGTGCCAGCAGCAACAGGGGCTATGGCTACACCTTC.

This clone was observed a single time. The rearrangement uses TRBV11-2 and TRBJ1-6, with 8 positions matching TRBD1. This CDR3 region has 14 residues. Unmatched junction bases numbered 1, after V lost 2 bases and J lost 7 bases. Germline loops: CDR1 SGHAT, CDR2 FQNNGV. The CDR3 DNA reads TGTGCCAGCAGCTTATGGACAGGGAATTCACCCCTCCACTTT. Protein product: CASSLWTGNSPLHF.

The chain couples TRBV18 to TRBJ2-5, with D perhaps TRBD2 (5 bases). Trimming took off 5 bases at V and 5 bases at J, with 12 bases between the two ends. In germline, CDR1 is KGHSH, CDR2 LQKENI. The CDR3 loop spans 13 amino acids. CDR3 loop: CASSIMSGETQYF. CDR3 bases: TGTGCCAGCTCAATCATGTCGGGGGAGACCCAGTACTTC.